This T cell receptor beta chain was identified during a study of blood T cell repertoires in COVID-19. Germline V gene data show CDR1 as ENHRY and CDR2 as SYGVKD. The CDR3 spans 14 residues. Trimming pared 4 bases from V and 3 bases from J, leaving 12 bases between. The method was immunoSEQ multiplex PCR; TCRdb's version includes in-frame clones alone and lacks a portion of them. The table includes 170,000 or so clones, about nine tenths detected once. This sequence originates from a man aged 18 to 30 who had recovered from COVID-19. V is TRBV10-3 and J is TRBJ1-2, with TRBD1 as a possible D gene (6 bases). Sequenced input: peripheral blood. The CDR3 DNA reads as TGTGCCATCAGTGGGTTCCCAGGGGACTATGGCTACACCTTC. As protein: CAISGFPGDYGYTF.